By frequency in the sample, the clone carrying this T cell receptor beta chain is medium-sized. Its antigen is not identified. This sample stems from a study of HIV-infected patients and healthy controls. 400 to 550 ng RNA was reverse transcribed with alpha and beta constant-region primers. Separate chain-specific third strand synthesis with multiplexing indices produced the alpha and beta libraries. TCRdb analysed the 5' RACE reads with MiXCR anew, one entry per CDR3 protein. Of some 17,000 distinct CDR3 sequences in the sample, 9% to 9.5% are singletons; the top ten hold 4% to 6%. Whole blood was used without fractionation, so all unsorted peripheral T cells were included. The CDR3 loop spans 16 amino acids. Germline V lookup: CDR1 SQVTM, CDR2 ANQGSEA. J lost 3 bases, V lost 7 bases, and 9 bases had no gene match. Study observations and caveats: HIV-associated CDR3 frequencies dropped significantly during therapy; CMV-associated ones, mostly rising, changed nonsignificantly. Eight alpha and eight beta V genes differed significantly in mean usage between HIV-infected patients and controls.

The chain is built from TRBV29-1 and TRBJ2-1, with 13 bases fitting TRBD2. The sequenced sample was blood. The TCR was taken from an adult in good health. The CDR3 DNA is TGCAGCGGTCAATCCCGACTAGCGGGAGGCTACAATGAGCAGTTCTTC. Encoded protein: CSGQSRLAGGYNEQFF.